The clone carrying this T cell receptor (delta chain) has more than one count but fewer than ten. The protein TCRdb gives is from a much larger clone and does not agree with this DNA's translation at residues 9 and 10, likely a read error; the protein shown here comes from the DNA. TCRdb redid clone calling on the RT-PCR reads using CATT. Of some 2,100 delta-chain clones listed, approximately 2.1% are singletons. The CDR3 extends over 15 amino acids. Germline lookup yields CDR1 GEAIGNYY and CDR2 EKD. The V and J ends lost 7 bases and 3 bases, in that order; junction bases with no gene match: 11. The data originate from a study of gamma-delta T cells after stem cell transplantation.

This clonotype was obtained from a human donor. It is not recorded whose cells these are; they may come from a transplant donor. The sequenced sample was gamma-delta T cells. V usage is TRDV2 and J usage is TRDJ1; TRDD3 aligns across 9 bases. The DNA for the CDR3 is TGTGCCTGCATGGCCTTGGGGGATATCGCCGATAAACTCATCTTT. Translation: CACMALGDIADKLIF.